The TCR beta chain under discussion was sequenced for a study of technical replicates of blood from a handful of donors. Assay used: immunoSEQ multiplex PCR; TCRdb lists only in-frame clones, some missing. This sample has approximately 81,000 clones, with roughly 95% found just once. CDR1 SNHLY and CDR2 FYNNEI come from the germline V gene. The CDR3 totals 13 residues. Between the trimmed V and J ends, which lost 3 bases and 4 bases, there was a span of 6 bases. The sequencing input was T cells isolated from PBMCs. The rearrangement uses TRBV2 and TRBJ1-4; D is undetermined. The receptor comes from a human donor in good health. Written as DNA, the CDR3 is TGTGCCAGCAGTGAGTACATTAATGAAAAACTGTTTTTT. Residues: CASSEYINEKLFF.